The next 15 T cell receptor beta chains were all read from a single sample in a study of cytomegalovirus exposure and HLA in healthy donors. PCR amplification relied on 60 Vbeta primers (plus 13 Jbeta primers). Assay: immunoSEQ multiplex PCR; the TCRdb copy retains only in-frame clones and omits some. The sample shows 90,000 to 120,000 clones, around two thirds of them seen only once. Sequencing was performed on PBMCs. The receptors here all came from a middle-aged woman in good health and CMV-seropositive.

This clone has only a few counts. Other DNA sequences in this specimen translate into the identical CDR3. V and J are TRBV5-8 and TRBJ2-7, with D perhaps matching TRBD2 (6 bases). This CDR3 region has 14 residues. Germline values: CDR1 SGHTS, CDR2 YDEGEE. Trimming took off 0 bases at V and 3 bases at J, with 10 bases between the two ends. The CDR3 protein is CASSLGQGLYEQYF. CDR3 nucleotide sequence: TGTGCCAGCAGCTTGGGGCAGGGACTCTACGAGCAGTACTTC.

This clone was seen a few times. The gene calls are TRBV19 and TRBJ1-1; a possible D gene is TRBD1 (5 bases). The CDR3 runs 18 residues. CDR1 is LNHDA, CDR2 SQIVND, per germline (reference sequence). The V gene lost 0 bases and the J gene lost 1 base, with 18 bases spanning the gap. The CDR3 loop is CASSIDSGPLGGNTEAFF. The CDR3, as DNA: TGTGCCAGTAGTATAGATAGCGGTCCCCTGGGGGGGAACACTGAAGCTTTCTTT.

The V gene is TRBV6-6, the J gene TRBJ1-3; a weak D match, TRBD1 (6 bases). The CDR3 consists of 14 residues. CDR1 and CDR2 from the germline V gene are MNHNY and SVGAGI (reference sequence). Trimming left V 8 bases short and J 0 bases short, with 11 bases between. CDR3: CASEQGISGNTIYF. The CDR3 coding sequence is TGTGCCAGCGAACAGGGAATCTCTGGAAACACCATATATTTT.

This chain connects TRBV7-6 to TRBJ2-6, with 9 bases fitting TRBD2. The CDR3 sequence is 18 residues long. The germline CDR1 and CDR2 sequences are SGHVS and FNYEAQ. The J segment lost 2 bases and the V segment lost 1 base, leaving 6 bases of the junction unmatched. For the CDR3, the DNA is TGTGCCAGCAGCTTAGTTTTGCGGGGGGGCCCTGGGGCCAACGTCCTGACTTTC. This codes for CASSLVLRGGPGANVLTF.

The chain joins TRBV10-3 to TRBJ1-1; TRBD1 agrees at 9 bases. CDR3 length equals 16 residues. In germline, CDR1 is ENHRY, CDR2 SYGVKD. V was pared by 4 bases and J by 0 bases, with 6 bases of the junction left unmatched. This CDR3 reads CAISGTGANMNTEAFF. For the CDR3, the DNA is TGTGCCATCAGTGGGACAGGGGCGAACATGAACACTGAAGCTTTCTTT.

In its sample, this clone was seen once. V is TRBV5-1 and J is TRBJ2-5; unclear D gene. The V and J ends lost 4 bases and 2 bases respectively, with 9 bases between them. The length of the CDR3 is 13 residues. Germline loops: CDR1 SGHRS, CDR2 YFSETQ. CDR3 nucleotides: TGCGCCAGCAGCGGTGAACTGCAAGAGACCCAGTACTTC. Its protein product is CASSGELQETQYF.

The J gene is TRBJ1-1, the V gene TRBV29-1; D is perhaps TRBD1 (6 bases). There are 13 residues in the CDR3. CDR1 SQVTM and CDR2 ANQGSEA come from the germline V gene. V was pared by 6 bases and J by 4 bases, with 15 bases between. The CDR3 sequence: CSVGTGQVTEAFF. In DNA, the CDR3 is TGCAGCGTCGGAACAGGGCAGGTCACTGAAGCTTTCTTT.

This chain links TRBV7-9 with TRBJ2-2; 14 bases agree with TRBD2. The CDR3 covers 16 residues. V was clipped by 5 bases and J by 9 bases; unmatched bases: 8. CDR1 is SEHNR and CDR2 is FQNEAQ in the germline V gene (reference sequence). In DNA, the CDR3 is TGTGCCAGCAGCCCTTCGGGACTAGCGGGGGTACGGGAGCTGTTTTTT. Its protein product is CASSPSGLAGVRELFF. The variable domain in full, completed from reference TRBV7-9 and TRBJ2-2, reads DTGVSQNPRHKITKRGQNVTFRCDPISEHNRLYWYRQTLGQGPEFLTYFQNEAQLEKSRLLSDRFSAERPKGSFSTLEIQRTEQGDSAMYLCASSPSGLAGVRELFFGEGSRLTVL.

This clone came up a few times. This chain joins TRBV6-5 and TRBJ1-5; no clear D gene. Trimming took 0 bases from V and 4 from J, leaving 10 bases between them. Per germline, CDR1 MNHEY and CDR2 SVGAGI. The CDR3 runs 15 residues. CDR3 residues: CASSYSPGENQPQHF. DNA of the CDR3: TGTGCCAGCAGTTACTCCCCTGGGGAGAATCAGCCCCAGCATTTT.

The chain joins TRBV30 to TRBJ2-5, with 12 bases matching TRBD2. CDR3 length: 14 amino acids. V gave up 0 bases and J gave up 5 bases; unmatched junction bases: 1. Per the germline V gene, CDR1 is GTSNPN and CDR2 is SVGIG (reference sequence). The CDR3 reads CAWSVGLAGETQYF. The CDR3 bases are TGTGCCTGGAGTGTAGGACTAGCGGGGGAGACCCAGTACTTC.

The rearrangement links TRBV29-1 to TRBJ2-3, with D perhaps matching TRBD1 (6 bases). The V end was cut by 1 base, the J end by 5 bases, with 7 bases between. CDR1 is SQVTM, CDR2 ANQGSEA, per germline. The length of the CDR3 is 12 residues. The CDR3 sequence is CSVEGRGDTQYF. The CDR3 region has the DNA TGCAGCGTTGAAGGCAGGGGAGATACGCAGTATTTT.

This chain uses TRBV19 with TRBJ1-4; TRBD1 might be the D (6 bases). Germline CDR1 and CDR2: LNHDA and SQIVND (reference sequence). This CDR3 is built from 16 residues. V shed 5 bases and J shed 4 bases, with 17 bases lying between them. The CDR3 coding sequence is TGTGCCAGTAGTGAAGGACAGACATTCTTTAATGAAAAACTGTTTTTT. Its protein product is CASSEGQTFFNEKLFF.

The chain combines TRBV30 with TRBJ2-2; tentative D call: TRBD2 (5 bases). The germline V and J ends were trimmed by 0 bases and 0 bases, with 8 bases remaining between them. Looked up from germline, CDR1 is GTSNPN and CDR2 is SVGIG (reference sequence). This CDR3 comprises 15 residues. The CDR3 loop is CAWSVRRSNTGELFF. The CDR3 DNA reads TGTGCCTGGAGTGTACGGAGGTCGAACACCGGGGAGCTGTTTTTT.

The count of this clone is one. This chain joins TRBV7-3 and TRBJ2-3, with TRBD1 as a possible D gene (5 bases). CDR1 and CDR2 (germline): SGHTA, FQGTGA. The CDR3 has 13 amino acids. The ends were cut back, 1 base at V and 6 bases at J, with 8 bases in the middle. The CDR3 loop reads CASSLSRDDTQYF. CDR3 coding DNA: TGTGCCAGCAGCTTAAGCAGGGATGATACGCAGTATTTT. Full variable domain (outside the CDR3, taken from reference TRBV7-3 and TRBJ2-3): GAGVSQTPSNKVTEKGKYVELRCDPISGHTALYWYRQSLGQGPEFLIYFQGTGAADDSGLPNDRFFAVRPEGSVSTLKIQRTERGDSAVYLCASSLSRDDTQYFGPGTRLTVL.

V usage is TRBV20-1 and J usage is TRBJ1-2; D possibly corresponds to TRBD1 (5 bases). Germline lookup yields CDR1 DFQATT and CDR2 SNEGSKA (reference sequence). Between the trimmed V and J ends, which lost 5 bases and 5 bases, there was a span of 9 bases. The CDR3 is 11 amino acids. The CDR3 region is CSAGGEYGYTF. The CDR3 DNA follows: TGCAGTGCTGGAGGGGAGTATGGCTACACCTTC.